The entry below describes one T cell receptor beta chain. The data derive from a study of technical replicates of blood from a handful of donors. The data were produced by immunoSEQ multiplex PCR, yet TCRdb's version contains in-frame clones alone and is incomplete. The sample records 80,000 or so clones, approximately 80% being singletons. V was cut by 2 bases and J by 2 bases, with 4 bases left in between. The CDR3 has 12 residues. CDR1 is SGHTA, CDR2 FQGNSA, per germline. The chain combines TRBV7-2 with TRBJ2-7, with unresolved D. The sequenced sample consisted of PBMCs. The sequence came from a human donor in good health. Some clones in this sample may be carry-over from other donors' samples. In DNA form, the CDR3 reads TGTGCCAGCAGCTTAAACACCTACGAGCAGTACTTC. Protein product: CASSLNTYEQYF.